This TCR beta chain was documented in a study of T cell clones after liver transplantation. Germline loops: CDR1 SEHNR, CDR2 FQNEAQ (reference sequence). The CDR3 is 14 residues long. In the case of this clone: Given a far larger clone just one base away, this is likely a sequencing read error.

The method was immunoSEQ multiplex PCR; TCRdb's version includes in-frame clones alone and lacks a portion of them. The sample lists 8,000 to 10,000 clones; over 55% were seen once. CD3+CD4+ and CD3+CD8+ cells were FACS-sorted from thawed unstimulated PBMCs. The V gene is TRBV7-9, the J gene TRBJ2-5; no clear D gene. The J call is uncertain, as TRBJ2-7 better fits the DNA end. Specimen: CD8+ T cells from blood, collected at the approximately 16-month timepoint. This TCR was recovered from a human patient who received a liver transplant. The T cells may come from the graft donor. In nucleotides, the CDR3 is TGTGCCAGCAGCTTAGAGGGTGTCGGTTACGAGCAGTACTTC. Translation: CASSLEGVGYEQYF.